Below, 15 T cell receptor beta chains from the same sample are listed, as sequenced in a study of blood T cells in healthy people across ages. Then a second PCR, running roughly 7 to 11 cycles, was carried out with a sample-barcoded 5' primer and a J-beta primer mix. TCRdb reprocessed the 5' RACE reads with MiXCR, giving one entry per CDR3 protein. This table holds 350,000 to 450,000 distinct CDR3 sequences, about half found once. Sequenced material: blood. These receptor sequences come from a man aged 55 to 70 in good health.

The V call is TRBV6-2 or TRBV6-3, the J call TRBJ1-5; 7 nucleotides match TRBD1. Germline lookup yields CDR1 MNHEY and CDR2 SVGEGT. Losses at the gene ends were 7 bases for V and 2 bases for J; bases not matched to a gene: 5. The CDR3 sequence is 14 residues long. The CDR3 sequence: CASTSTGGNQPQHF. The CDR3 DNA reads TGTGCCAGCACTAGTACAGGGGGCAATCAGCCCCAGCATTTT.

The sample holds many counts of this clonotype. The genes are TRBV29-1 and TRBJ1-2, with D hard to call. Trimming left V 4 bases short and J 3 bases short, with 9 bases between. The CDR3 is made up of 12 amino acids. CDR1 and CDR2 (germline): SQVTM, ANQGSEA. The chain's CDR3 is CSVAPGYYGYTF. CDR3 nucleotides: TGCAGCGTTGCCCCGGGGTACTATGGCTACACCTTC.

This clonotype is a singleton in its sample. The chain couples TRBV7-3 to TRBJ2-5; D is perhaps TRBD2 (6 bases). Germline loops: CDR1 SGHTA, CDR2 FQGTGA. V was shortened by 5 bases and J by 5 bases, with 12 bases between the two germline ends. The CDR3 runs to 13 residues. CDR3 in amino acids: CASSQTSYETQYF. The CDR3 DNA sequence: TGTGCCAGCAGCCAAACTAGCTACGAGACCCAGTACTTC.

The rearrangement links TRBV20-1 to TRBJ2-5; 14 bases align to TRBD2. J gave up 3 bases and V 3 bases, and 3 bases lay outside the gene matches. This CDR3 comprises 15 residues. The germline CDR1 and CDR2 sequences are DFQATT and SNEGSKA (reference sequence). CDR3 residues: CSASGLAGGEETQYF. CDR3 sequence (DNA): TGCAGTGCTAGTGGACTAGCGGGGGGTGAAGAGACCCAGTACTTC.

V and J are TRBV29-1 and TRBJ1-4, with D perhaps matching TRBD1 (6 bases). Per germline, CDR1 SQVTM and CDR2 ANQGSEA. The ends were cut back, 0 bases at V and 8 bases at J, with 10 bases in the middle. This CDR3 has 13 amino acids. Written as DNA, the CDR3 is TGCAGCGTTGAAGAAAGACAGGACGAAAAACTGTTTTTT. Protein sequence: CSVEERQDEKLFF.

The V gene is TRBV7-2, the J gene TRBJ1-2, with D possibly matching TRBD1 (6 bases). Germline V gene sequence: CDR1 SGHTA, CDR2 FQGNSA. V was pared by 2 bases and J by 4 bases, with 14 bases between. The CDR3 is 15 residues long. As DNA, the CDR3 is TGTGCCAGCAGCTTAAGGGACACCTTACCCTATGGCTACACCTTC. The encoded protein is CASSLRDTLPYGYTF.

This clonotype is a singleton in its sample. The J gene is TRBJ1-1, the V gene TRBV15; no definite D call. Trimming stripped 0 bases from V and 5 bases from J, with 7 bases between. The CDR3 runs 13 residues. Germline V lookup: CDR1 LNHNV, CDR2 YYDKDF (reference sequence). The CDR3 coding sequence is TGTGCCACCAGCAGAGATGTGGGGACTGAAGCTTTCTTT. It codes for CATSRDVGTEAFF.

This clonotype was recorded a few times. The chain employs TRBV7-3 and TRBJ2-5; the D gene could be TRBD1 or TRBD2 (5 bases each). The CDR3 runs 17 residues. Germline loops: CDR1 SGHTA, CDR2 FQGTGA. Trimming removed 0 bases from V and 0 bases from J, with 14 bases in between. The CDR3: CASSLTGGAPNQETQYF. DNA of the CDR3: TGTGCCAGCAGCTTAACTGGGGGAGCTCCTAACCAAGAGACCCAGTACTTC.

The chain joins TRBV30 to TRBJ2-1, with 7 bases aligning to TRBD1. The CDR3 runs 12 residues. Germline V gene sequence: CDR1 GTSNPN, CDR2 SVGIG (reference sequence). V lost 0 bases to trimming and J lost 10 bases; unmatched junction nucleotides: 3. CDR3 amino acids: CAWSVQGKEQFF. CDR3 DNA sequence: TGTGCCTGGAGTGTACAGGGGAAGGAGCAGTTCTTC.

This clonotype has only a few counts. This sequence joins TRBV5-5 and TRBJ1-2, with D hard to call. V was cut by 2 bases and J by 4 bases, with 12 bases left in between. This CDR3 region has 14 residues. The germline V gene has CDR1 SGHKS and CDR2 YYEKEE (reference sequence). CDR3 bases: TGTGCCAGCAGCTTTGAGAGTCAGAGCTATGGCTACACCTTC. Amino acid sequence: CASSFESQSYGYTF.

The CDR3 region has the DNA TGTGCCAGCGGGGATAATGAAAAACTGTTTTTT. It yields the protein CASGDNEKLFF. The chain links TRBV21-1 to TRBJ1-4. TRBV21-1 is marked as a pseudogene. CDR3 length: 11 amino acids.

This chain joins TRBV20-1 and TRBJ1-2, with D tentatively TRBD1 (5 bases). The CDR3 totals 15 residues. The V and J ends lost 3 bases and 3 bases respectively, with 17 bases between them. The germline CDR1 and CDR2 sequences are DFQATT and SNEGSKA (reference sequence). CDR3 DNA: TGCAGTGCTAGTCCTTTCCGGGACGGCTACTATGGCTACACCTTC. Translated: CSASPFRDGYYGYTF.

This clonotype was seen more than once but under ten times. The chain couples TRBV20-1 to TRBJ2-3; 9 bases agree with TRBD2. The junction had 3 bases not matched to a gene; V was cut back by 1 base and J by 1 base. Germline V gene lookup returns CDR1 DFQATT and CDR2 SNEGSKA (reference sequence). The CDR3 contains 15 residues. The CDR3 bases are TGCAGTGCTAGAGGTCGACTAGCGGGCACAGATACGCAGTATTTT. Its translation is CSARGRLAGTDTQYF.

The V call is TRBV3-1, the J call TRBJ2-5; TRBD1 matches at 9 bases. V shed 7 bases and J 11 bases; nucleotides not matched to a gene: 11. Germline CDR1 and CDR2: LGHDT and YNNKEL (reference sequence). The CDR3 is 13 amino acids. This CDR3 reads CASKGTGTGEQYF. The CDR3 DNA reads as TGTGCCAGCAAGGGGACAGGGACGGGTGAGCAGTACTTC.

In its sample, this clonotype was seen a few times. The chain combines TRBV2 with TRBJ2-7, with D perhaps given as TRBD1 or TRBD2 (6 bases each). CDR3 length equals 13 residues. Looked up from germline, CDR1 is SNHLY and CDR2 is FYNNEI. The ends were cut back, 7 bases at V and 4 bases at J, with 14 bases in the middle. This CDR3 is CASMRDTGYEQYF. The CDR3 DNA reads as TGTGCCAGCATGCGGGACACCGGATACGAGCAGTACTTC.